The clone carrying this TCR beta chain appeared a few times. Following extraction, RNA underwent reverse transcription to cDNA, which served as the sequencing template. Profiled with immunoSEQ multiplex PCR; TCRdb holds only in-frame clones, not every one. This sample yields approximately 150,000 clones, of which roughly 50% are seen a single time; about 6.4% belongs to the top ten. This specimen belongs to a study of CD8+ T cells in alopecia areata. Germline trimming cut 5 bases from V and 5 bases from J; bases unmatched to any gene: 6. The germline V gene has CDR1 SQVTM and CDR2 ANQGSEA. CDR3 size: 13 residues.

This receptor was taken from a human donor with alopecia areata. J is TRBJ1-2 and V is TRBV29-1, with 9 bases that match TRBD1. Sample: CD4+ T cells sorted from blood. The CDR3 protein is CSVSGTGLYGYTF. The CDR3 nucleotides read TGCAGCGTTTCCGGGACAGGGCTTTATGGCTACACCTTC. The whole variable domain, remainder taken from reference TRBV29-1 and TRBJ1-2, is SAVISQKPSRDICQRGTSLTIQCQVDSQVTMMFWYRQQPGQSLTLIATANQGSEATYESGFVIDKFPISRPNLTFSTLTVSNMSPEDSSIYLCSVSGTGLYGYTFGSGTRLTVV.